Listed below are T cell receptor beta chains from one sample, sequenced in a study of post-analysis software for immune sequencing data. MiXCR was run by TCRdb on the PCR reads, yielding one entry per CDR3 protein. This sample has around 700,000 distinct CDR3 sequences; around 64% occur once, and the top ten carry around 11%. Sequenced: blood. These receptors all come from a girl aged 2-10 years with multiple sclerosis. CDR3s include the opening cysteine and the closing phenylalanine or tryptophan. Each record gives: J gene, CDR3 length, D gene, clone size, V gene, CDR3 protein, CDR3 DNA. A D gene is named only where the DNA matches it firmly. Clone size, where shown, is once, few, many, or a class for clones that have expanded.

>TRBJ2-1|16|TRBD2|NA|TRBV5-1
CASSTGLAGGGNEQFF
TGCGCCAGCAGCACTGGACTAGCGGGAGGTGGCAATGAGCAGTTCTTC
>TRBJ2-1|13|NA|NA|TRBV2
CASWPGLHNEQFF
TGTGCCAGCTGGCCGGGTCTCCACAATGAGCAGTTCTTC
>TRBJ2-1|15|TRBD2|NA|TRBV6-5
CASSYSGGVNNEQFF
TGTGCCAGCAGTTACTCCGGGGGGGTGAACAATGAGCAGTTCTTC
>TRBJ2-5|14|TRBD1|few|TRBV7-2
CASSPGQAPETQYF
TGTGCCAGCAGCCCGGGACAGGCCCCCGAGACCCAGTACTTC
>TRBJ2-3|14|NA|NA|TRBV5-1
CASSSDYSTDTQYF
TGCGCCAGCAGCTCTGACTACAGCACAGATACGCAGTATTTT
>TRBJ2-5|19|TRBD2|NA|TRBV5-1
CASSLEVSGITKEGETQYF
TGCGCCAGCAGCTTGGAAGTTAGCGGGATCACCAAGGAGGGGGAGACCCAGTACTTC
>TRBJ1-1|15|TRBD1|NA|TRBV6-5
CASRTTGDLGTEAFF
TGTGCCAGCAGGACGACAGGGGATCTAGGCACTGAAGCTTTCTTT
>TRBJ2-3|16|TRBD2|NA|TRBV7-2
CASSLSPTSGGDTQYF
TGTGCCAGCAGCTTATCCCCGACTAGCGGGGGGGATACGCAGTATTTT
>TRBJ2-1|14|TRBD2|NA|TRBV2
CASRLAGVYNEQFF
TGTGCCAGCAGACTAGCGGGGGTCTACAATGAGCAGTTCTTC
>TRBJ2-7|19|TRBD2|NA|TRBV7-9
CASSPPLSGSARTPYEQYF
TGTGCCAGCAGCCCCCCTCTTAGCGGGAGCGCCCGGACTCCTTACGAGCAGTACTTC
>TRBJ1-1|13|NA|NA|TRBV12-3/TRBV12-4
CASSPRHYTEAFF
TGTGCCAGCAGTCCCCGACATTACACTGAAGCTTTCTTT
>TRBJ2-7|15|TRBD1|NA|TRBV6-1
CASSMTGRYSYEQYF
TGTGCCAGCAGCATGACAGGGCGTTACTCCTACGAGCAGTACTTC
>TRBJ2-1|14|NA|NA|TRBV27
CASRVDRGDNEQFF
TGTGCCAGCAGGGTGGACAGAGGGGACAATGAGCAGTTCTTC
>TRBJ2-4|19|NA|NA|TRBV7-2
CASSFLAGGEKLAKNIQYF
TGTGCCAGCAGCTTTTTAGCAGGGGGGGAAAAACTAGCCAAAAACATTCAGTACTTC
>TRBJ2-7|15|NA|few|TRBV5-1
CASSGTRGPTYEQYF
TGCGCCAGCAGCGGAACCAGGGGACCTACCTACGAGCAGTACTTC
>TRBJ2-5|17|NA|NA|TRBV10-2
CASSFAPLTGAQETQYF
TGCGCCAGCAGCTTCGCCCCCCTAACGGGGGCTCAAGAGACCCAGTACTTC
>TRBJ2-5|16|TRBD2|few|TRBV2
CASVLAGIAGGETQYF
TGTGCCAGCGTTTTAGCGGGGATTGCCGGAGGAGAGACCCAGTACTTC
>TRBJ2-5|16|TRBD2|few|TRBV10-2
CASSALLAGGRETQYF
TGCGCCAGCAGTGCCCTACTAGCGGGGGGACGGGAGACCCAGTACTTC
>TRBJ2-1|15|TRBD1|few|TRBV12-3/TRBV12-4
CASTPRDRGFNEQFF
TGTGCCAGCACCCCCCGAGACAGGGGATTCAATGAGCAGTTCTTC
>TRBJ2-5|21|TRBD2|NA|TRBV12-3/TRBV12-4
CASSLMVVGGLAGALQETQYF
TGTGCCAGCAGTTTAATGGTGGTAGGGGGACTAGCGGGGGCCCTCCAAGAGACCCAGTACTTC
>TRBJ2-5|15|NA|NA|TRBV4-3
CASSQDWGRGETQYF
TGCGCCAGCAGCCAAGATTGGGGGCGCGGAGAGACCCAGTACTTC
>TRBJ2-5|15|TRBD1|NA|TRBV5-4
CASSEGQGRQETQYF
TGTGCCAGCAGCGAGGGACAGGGGCGACAAGAGACCCAGTACTTC
>TRBJ2-7|15|NA|NA|TRBV5-6
CASSLVGGRAYEQYF
TGTGCCAGCAGCTTGGTCGGCGGCCGGGCCTACGAGCAGTACTTC
>TRBJ2-7|11|NA|NA|TRBV12-3/TRBV12-4
CASTEDYEQYF
TGTGCCAGCACGGAAGACTACGAGCAGTACTTC
>TRBJ2-1|17|NA|NA|TRBV7-9
CASSLDQGLVGLNEQFF
TGTGCCAGCAGCTTAGACCAGGGGCTGGTAGGCCTCAATGAGCAGTTCTTC
>TRBJ1-2|13|TRBD1|NA|TRBV29-1
CSASGGVRHGYTF
TGCAGCGCCTCAGGGGGAGTCCGTCATGGCTACACCTTC
>TRBJ1-2|15|NA|NA|TRBV6-4
CASSDSGRVENGYTF
TGTGCCAGCAGTGACTCAGGCAGGGTTGAAAATGGCTACACCTTC
>TRBJ2-4|13|NA|NA|TRBV5-5
CASSLVALGDQYF
TGTGCCAGCAGCTTGGTGGCACTGGGAGATCAGTACTTC
>TRBJ1-1|13|NA|NA|TRBV20-1
CSARPTSGAEAFF
TGCAGTGCTAGACCTACTTCGGGGGCTGAAGCTTTCTTT